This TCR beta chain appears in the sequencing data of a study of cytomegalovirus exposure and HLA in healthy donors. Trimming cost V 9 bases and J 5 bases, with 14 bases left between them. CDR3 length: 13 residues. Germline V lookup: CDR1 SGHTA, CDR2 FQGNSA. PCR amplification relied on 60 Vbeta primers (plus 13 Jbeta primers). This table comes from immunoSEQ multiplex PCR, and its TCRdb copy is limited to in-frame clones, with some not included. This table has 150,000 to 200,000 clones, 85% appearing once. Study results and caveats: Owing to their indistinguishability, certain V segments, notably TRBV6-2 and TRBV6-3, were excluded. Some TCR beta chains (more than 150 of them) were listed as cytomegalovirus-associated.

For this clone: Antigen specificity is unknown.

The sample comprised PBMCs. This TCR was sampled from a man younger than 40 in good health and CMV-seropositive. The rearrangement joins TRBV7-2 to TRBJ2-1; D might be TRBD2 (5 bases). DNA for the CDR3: TGTGCCAGTCGCCGAGGGAGCGACAATGAGCAGTTCTTC. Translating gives CASRRGSDNEQFF.